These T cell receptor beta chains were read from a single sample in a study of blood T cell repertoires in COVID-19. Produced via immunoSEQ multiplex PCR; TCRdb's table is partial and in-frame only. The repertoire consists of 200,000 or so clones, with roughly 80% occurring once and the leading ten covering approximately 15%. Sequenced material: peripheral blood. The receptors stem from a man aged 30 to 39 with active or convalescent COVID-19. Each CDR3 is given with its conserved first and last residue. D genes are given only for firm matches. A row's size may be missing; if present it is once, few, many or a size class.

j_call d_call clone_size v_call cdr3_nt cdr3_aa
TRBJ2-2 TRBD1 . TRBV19 TGTGCCAGTAACAGGGGAAACACCGGGGAGCTGTTTTTT CASNRGNTGELFF
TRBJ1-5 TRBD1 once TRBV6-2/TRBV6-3 TGTGCCAGCAGTTACAGGGCAGGGGGATCGACATGGGATCAGCCCCAGCATTTT CASSYRAGGSTWDQPQHF
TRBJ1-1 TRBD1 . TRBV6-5 TGTGCCAGCAGTCGGACAGGGGAGAGACGCGAAGCTTTCTTT CASSRTGERREAFF
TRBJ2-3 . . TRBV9 TGTGCCAGCAGCTTCACCGGACTCCTCACAGATACGCAGTATTTT CASSFTGLLTDTQYF
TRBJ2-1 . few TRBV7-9 TGTGCCAGCAGTCACCGGTGGCTAGCCCCCTCCTACAATGAGCAGTTCTTC CASSHRWLAPSYNEQFF
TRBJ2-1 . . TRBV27 TGTGCCAGCAGTTCTTACCCCCGACAGGCGAGTTCCTACAATGAGCAGTTCTTC CASSSYPRQASSYNEQFF
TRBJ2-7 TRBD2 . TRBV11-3 TGTGCCAGCAGCTTAGGGGCTGGGGCGGGAGGTTACGAGCAGTACTTC CASSLGAGAGGYEQYF
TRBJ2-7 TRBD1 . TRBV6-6 TGTGCCAGCAGACCACCGCCGGGACAGGGGGTGGACGAGCAGTACTTC CASRPPPGQGVDEQYF
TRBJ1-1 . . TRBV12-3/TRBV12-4 TGTGCCAGCACCCCGGGGGGCCCCACTGAAGCTTTCTTT CASTPGGPTEAFF
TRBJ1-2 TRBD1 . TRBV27 TGTGCCAGCAGTTCCGCCGACAGGGGGGGAGGCTATGGCTACACCTTC CASSSADRGGGYGYTF
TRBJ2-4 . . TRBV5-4 TGTGCCAGCAGCTTGAATACAGCGGGTAGGGGTGGGGACATTCAGTACTTC CASSLNTAGRGGDIQYF
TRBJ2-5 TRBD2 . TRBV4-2 TGTGCCAGCAGCCAGATGCCCCTAGCGGGGGGGCGACAAGAGACCCAGTACTTC CASSQMPLAGGRQETQYF
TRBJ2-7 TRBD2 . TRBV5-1 TGCGCCAGCAGCTTGGCGGTAGCGGGAGTCTACGAGCAGTACTTC CASSLAVAGVYEQYF
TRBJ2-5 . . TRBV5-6 TGTGCCAGCAGCGACCGGAGGTTCCAAGAGACCCAGTACTTC CASSDRRFQETQYF
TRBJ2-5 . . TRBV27 TGTGCCAGCAGTTTAAATCGGGGACTAGAGACCCAGTACTTC CASSLNRGLETQYF
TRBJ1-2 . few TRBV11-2 TGTGCCAGCAGCCCGAGCGACAGGTCCTCCTTTATTAACTATGGCTACACCTTC CASSPSDRSSFINYGYTF
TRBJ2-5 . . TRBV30 TGTGCCTGGAGCGGTAAAGAGACCCAGTACTTC CAWSGKETQYF
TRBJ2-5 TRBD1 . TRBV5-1 TGCGCCAGCTGCCCGGACAGGGGAGGGACCCAGTACTTC CASCPDRGGTQYF
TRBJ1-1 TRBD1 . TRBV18 TGTGCCAGCTCACCACCGGCCAGGGGGGCCACTGAAGCTTTCTTT CASSPPARGATEAFF
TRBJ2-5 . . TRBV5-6 TGTGCCAGCAGCTGGGGCGCAGCTGGGGTTTTAGGAGAGACCCAGTACTTC CASSWGAAGVLGETQYF
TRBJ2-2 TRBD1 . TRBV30 TGTGCCTGGATGAGGGGGCAGGGGACAGCGAACACCGGGGAGCTGTTTTTT CAWMRGQGTANTGELFF
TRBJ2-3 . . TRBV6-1 TGTGCCAGCAGTGACAGGGGTAGCACAGATACGCAGTATTTT CASSDRGSTDTQYF
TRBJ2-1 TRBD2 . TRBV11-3 TGTGCCAGCAGCTTAGGCATAACTAGCGGGAGGGAAAATGAGCAGTTCTTC CASSLGITSGRENEQFF
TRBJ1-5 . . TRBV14 TGTGCCAGCAGCCAAGGAACCGGGCAGCCCCAGCATTTT CASSQGTGQPQHF
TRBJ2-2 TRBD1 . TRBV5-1 TGCGCCAGCCAAGACAGGGGACCCGGGGAGCTGTTTTTT CASQDRGPGELFF
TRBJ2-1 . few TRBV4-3 TGCGCCAGCAGCCAAGAAACAGGGAATGAGCAGTTCTTC CASSQETGNEQFF
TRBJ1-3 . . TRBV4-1 TGCGCCAGCAGCCAAGATCGGAGGGAGGCAGGAAACACCATATATTTT CASSQDRREAGNTIYF
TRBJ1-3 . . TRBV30 TGTGCCTGGACTAGACCTGGAAACACCATATATTTT CAWTRPGNTIYF
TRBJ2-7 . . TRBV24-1 TGTGCCACCAGTGATTTGGCACAGCCCTACGAGCAGTACTTC CATSDLAQPYEQYF
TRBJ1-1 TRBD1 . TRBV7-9 TGTGCCAGCAGCCGCTCACGACAGGGCACGGACACTGAAGCTTTCTTT CASSRSRQGTDTEAFF
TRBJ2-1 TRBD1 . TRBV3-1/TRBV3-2 TGTGCCAGCAGCCAAGATGGGACAGATTACAATGAGCAGTTCTTC CASSQDGTDYNEQFF
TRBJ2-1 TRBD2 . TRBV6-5 TGTGCCAGCAGTTACCGGGGGGGGGCTGGCTACAATGAGCAGTTCTTC CASSYRGGAGYNEQFF
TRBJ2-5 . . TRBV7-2 TGTGCCAGCAGCTTAATGGGAGGCGAAGAGACCCAGTACTTC CASSLMGGEETQYF